This T cell receptor (beta chain) was documented in a study of blood T cell repertoires in COVID-19. Overall study context: The United States, Italy and Spain provided the acute and convalescent COVID-19 samples. PBMCs, B-cell-depleted T cells, or T cells provided the cDNA or gDNA that made up the material.

The CDR3 is 13 residues long. CDR1 and CDR2 from the germline V gene are SGHDN and FVKESK. V lost 4 bases to trimming and J lost 5 bases, with 11 bases between them. In the authors' methods: Reference gene primer amplification in the assay estimated nucleated cell counts. Measured with immunoSEQ multiplex PCR; TCRdb has only the in-frame clones, and not every one. Clonal size and the V and J genes are those of that table, whereas D and trimming came from the DNA. The sample consists of under 250,000 clones, around nine tenths of them appearing once. The receptor's source is a woman in her sixties or seventies who had recovered from COVID-19. The rearrangement joins TRBV14 to TRBJ2-5, with D possibly TRBD2 on 5 matching bases. The sequenced sample was peripheral blood. The CDR3: CASSRGIFETQYF. CDR3 nucleotide sequence: TGTGCCAGCAGCCGAGGGATCTTTGAGACCCAGTACTTC.